These T cell receptor beta chains were read from a single sample in a study of blood T cell repertoires in COVID-19. The assay was immunoSEQ multiplex PCR, and TCRdb's table has in-frame clones only and misses some. The sample includes about 200,000 clones, around 82% of them seen just once. The sequencing sample was made of PBMCs or T cells enriched from blood (not recorded which). The receptors here all came from a woman in her forties or fifties who had been exposed to COVID-19. CDR3s include the opening cysteine and the closing phenylalanine or tryptophan. A D gene is named only where the DNA matches it firmly. Clone size appears in some rows only: once, few, many, or a class for an expanded clone.

j_gene: TRBJ2-7; v_gene: TRBV7-9; d_gene: -; abundance: -; CDR3aa: CASSFDQGGQQYF; CDR3nt: TGTGCCAGCAGCTTTGACCAGGGAGGTCAGCAGTACTTC
j_gene: TRBJ1-2; v_gene: TRBV18; d_gene: -; abundance: -; CDR3aa: CASSLGKGGANYGYTF; CDR3nt: TGTGCCAGCTCTCTCGGGAAAGGGGGAGCTAACTATGGCTACACCTTC
j_gene: TRBJ2-6; v_gene: TRBV19; d_gene: -; abundance: once; CDR3aa: CASSIDQGTGANVLTF; CDR3nt: TGTGCCAGTAGTATAGACCAGGGAACTGGGGCCAACGTCCTGACTTTC
j_gene: TRBJ1-4; v_gene: TRBV2; d_gene: -; abundance: -; CDR3aa: CASTGGEDEKLFF; CDR3nt: TGTGCCAGCACGGGGGGCGAGGATGAAAAACTGTTTTTT
j_gene: TRBJ1-1; v_gene: TRBV7-2; d_gene: -; abundance: -; CDR3aa: CASSGQGNTEAFF; CDR3nt: TGTGCCAGCAGCGGTCAGGGCAACACTGAAGCTTTCTTT
j_gene: TRBJ1-5; v_gene: TRBV28; d_gene: -; abundance: -; CDR3aa: CASSLQGQPQHF; CDR3nt: TGTGCCAGCAGTTTACAGGGACAGCCCCAGCATTTT
j_gene: TRBJ2-7; v_gene: TRBV7-8; d_gene: TRBD1; abundance: -; CDR3aa: CASSSGQVLEQYF; CDR3nt: TGTGCCAGCAGCTCCGGACAGGTCCTCGAGCAGTACTTC
j_gene: TRBJ1-2; v_gene: TRBV19; d_gene: TRBD1; abundance: -; CDR3aa: CASSGTGTGVNGYTF; CDR3nt: TGTGCCAGTAGTGGTACCGGGACAGGGGTGAATGGCTACACCTTC
j_gene: TRBJ1-1; v_gene: TRBV27; d_gene: -; abundance: -; CDR3aa: CASSLTPNQNTEAFF; CDR3nt: TGTGCCAGCAGCCTGACACCGAACCAAAACACTGAAGCTTTCTTT
j_gene: TRBJ2-7; v_gene: TRBV9; d_gene: -; abundance: -; CDR3aa: CASSPTGDSSYEQYF; CDR3nt: TGTGCCAGCAGCCCGACGGGGGATAGCTCCTACGAGCAGTACTTC
j_gene: TRBJ2-1; v_gene: TRBV19; d_gene: -; abundance: -; CDR3aa: CASSAGVEQFF; CDR3nt: TGTGCCAGTAGCGCCGGTGTTGAGCAGTTCTTC
j_gene: TRBJ2-7; v_gene: TRBV28; d_gene: TRBD1; abundance: -; CDR3aa: CASSTPGQRYEQYF; CDR3nt: TGTGCCAGCAGTACTCCGGGACAGAGGTACGAGCAGTACTTC
j_gene: TRBJ1-6; v_gene: TRBV25-1; d_gene: -; abundance: -; CDR3aa: CASSEDTYSPLHF; CDR3nt: TGTGCCAGCAGTGAGGACACCTATTCACCCCTCCACTTT
j_gene: TRBJ1-1; v_gene: TRBV12-5; d_gene: TRBD1; abundance: -; CDR3aa: CASGPGNWDSLMNTEAFF; CDR3nt: TGTGCTAGTGGTCCCGGAAATTGGGACAGCCTTATGAACACTGAAGCTTTCTTT
j_gene: TRBJ2-5; v_gene: TRBV2; d_gene: -; abundance: -; CDR3aa: CASSPQQETQYF; CDR3nt: TGTGCCAGCTCACCGCAGCAAGAGACCCAGTACTTC
j_gene: TRBJ1-2; v_gene: TRBV4-1; d_gene: -; abundance: -; CDR3aa: CASSQDAGSPRYYGYTF; CDR3nt: TGCGCCAGCAGCCAAGATGCAGGGTCGCCGAGGTACTATGGCTACACCTTC
j_gene: TRBJ1-2; v_gene: TRBV13; d_gene: TRBD1; abundance: many; CDR3aa: CASSLGQGARGNYGYTF; CDR3nt: TGTGCCAGCAGCTTGGGACAGGGGGCGAGGGGTAACTATGGCTACACCTTC
j_gene: TRBJ2-2; v_gene: TRBV7-9; d_gene: TRBD1; abundance: -; CDR3aa: CASSPDRVAGELFF; CDR3nt: TGTGCCAGCAGCCCAGACAGGGTAGCCGGGGAGCTGTTTTTT
j_gene: TRBJ1-1; v_gene: TRBV30; d_gene: TRBD1; abundance: once; CDR3aa: CAWKQGLNTEAFF; CDR3nt: TGTGCCTGGAAACAGGGGTTGAACACTGAAGCTTTCTTT
j_gene: TRBJ2-1; v_gene: TRBV25-1; d_gene: -; abundance: -; CDR3aa: CASSPDTPGQTDEQFF; CDR3nt: TGTGCCAGCAGTCCCGACACCCCTGGACAGACTGATGAGCAGTTCTTC
j_gene: TRBJ1-4; v_gene: TRBV10-2; d_gene: TRBD1; abundance: -; CDR3aa: CASSQRQGTQKLFF; CDR3nt: TGCGCCAGCAGTCAGAGACAGGGGACCCAAAAACTGTTTTTT
j_gene: TRBJ2-3; v_gene: TRBV5-1; d_gene: TRBD1; abundance: -; CDR3aa: CASSLEGQELSDTQYF; CDR3nt: TGCGCCAGCAGCTTGGAGGGACAGGAGCTGTCAGATACGCAGTATTTT
j_gene: TRBJ1-2; v_gene: TRBV5-1; d_gene: TRBD1; abundance: -; CDR3aa: CASSYTGDGYTF; CDR3nt: TGCGCCAGCAGCTATACAGGGGACGGCTACACCTTC
j_gene: TRBJ2-1; v_gene: TRBV3-1/TRBV3-2; d_gene: TRBD2; abundance: -; CDR3aa: CASQRGSSYNEQFF; CDR3nt: TGTGCCAGCCAGCGGGGATCCTCCTACAATGAGCAGTTCTTC
j_gene: TRBJ1-3; v_gene: TRBV30; d_gene: -; abundance: once; CDR3aa: CAWAMAGNTIYF; CDR3nt: TGTGCCTGGGCGATGGCTGGAAACACCATATATTTT
j_gene: TRBJ2-3; v_gene: TRBV18; d_gene: -; abundance: -; CDR3aa: CASSPTGQGTQYF; CDR3nt: TGTGCCAGCTCACCAACCGGTCAGGGTACGCAGTATTTT
j_gene: TRBJ2-5; v_gene: TRBV24-1; d_gene: TRBD1; abundance: -; CDR3aa: CATSLTGIGETQYF; CDR3nt: TGTGCCACCAGCCTGACAGGGATTGGTGAGACCCAGTACTTC
j_gene: TRBJ1-1; v_gene: TRBV5-1; d_gene: -; abundance: -; CDR3aa: CASSADFNEAFF; CDR3nt: TGCGCCAGCAGTGCCGACTTTAACGAAGCTTTCTTT
j_gene: TRBJ1-1; v_gene: TRBV2; d_gene: -; abundance: -; CDR3aa: CASHGRRNTEAFF; CDR3nt: TGTGCCAGCCACGGGAGGCGGAACACTGAAGCTTTCTTT
j_gene: TRBJ1-1; v_gene: TRBV11-2; d_gene: -; abundance: -; CDR3aa: CASSRTGGIYNTEAFF; CDR3nt: TGTGCCAGCAGCCGAACCGGGGGGATCTACAACACTGAAGCTTTCTTT
j_gene: TRBJ2-7; v_gene: TRBV28; d_gene: -; abundance: once; CDR3aa: CASSLAGFLGEQYF; CDR3nt: TGTGCCAGCAGTTTGGCCGGGTTCCTAGGCGAGCAGTACTTC
j_gene: TRBJ1-2; v_gene: TRBV18; d_gene: TRBD1; abundance: -; CDR3aa: CASSPGQGSYGYTF; CDR3nt: TGTGCCAGCTCCCCGGGACAGGGGAGCTATGGCTACACCTTC
j_gene: TRBJ2-3; v_gene: TRBV6-4; d_gene: TRBD2; abundance: once; CDR3aa: CASSDRAGSTDTQYF; CDR3nt: TGTGCCAGCAGTGACAGAGCGGGAAGCACAGATACGCAGTATTTT
j_gene: TRBJ2-1; v_gene: TRBV12-5; d_gene: -; abundance: -; CDR3aa: CASALSNEQFF; CDR3nt: TGTGCTAGTGCCCTAAGTAATGAGCAGTTCTTC
j_gene: TRBJ2-1; v_gene: TRBV30; d_gene: -; abundance: -; CDR3aa: CAWSTRFEQFF; CDR3nt: TGTGCCTGGAGTACTCGGTTCGAGCAGTTCTTC
j_gene: TRBJ2-1; v_gene: TRBV12-5; d_gene: -; abundance: -; CDR3aa: CASGPGNSYNEQFF; CDR3nt: TGTGCTAGTGGTCCGGGGAATTCGTACAATGAGCAGTTCTTC
j_gene: TRBJ2-1; v_gene: TRBV7-2; d_gene: TRBD2; abundance: -; CDR3aa: CASSLVIGGGVNNEQFF; CDR3nt: TGTGCCAGCAGCTTAGTTATTGGCGGGGGGGTAAACAATGAGCAGTTCTTC
j_gene: TRBJ1-1; v_gene: TRBV7-2; d_gene: -; abundance: few; CDR3aa: CASSLEWVTGAFF; CDR3nt: TGTGCCAGCAGCTTAGAATGGGTTACGGGGGCTTTCTTT
j_gene: TRBJ2-6; v_gene: TRBV5-1; d_gene: -; abundance: -; CDR3aa: CASSSLIGGGLSGANVLTF; CDR3nt: TGCGCCAGCAGCTCACTAATAGGTGGGGGACTCTCTGGGGCCAACGTCCTGACTTTC
j_gene: TRBJ2-3; v_gene: TRBV5-1; d_gene: TRBD1; abundance: -; CDR3aa: CASSLNRGLTDTQYF; CDR3nt: TGCGCCAGCAGCTTGAACAGGGGGCTTACAGATACGCAGTATTTT
j_gene: TRBJ1-1; v_gene: TRBV11-3; d_gene: -; abundance: -; CDR3aa: CASSLILEHTEAFF; CDR3nt: TGTGCCAGCAGCTTAATACTAGAACATACTGAAGCTTTCTTT
j_gene: TRBJ2-7; v_gene: TRBV6-4; d_gene: -; abundance: -; CDR3aa: CASTDGAGGSYEQYF; CDR3nt: TGTGCCAGCACCGACGGGGCTGGAGGGTCCTACGAGCAGTACTTC
j_gene: TRBJ2-1; v_gene: TRBV4-1; d_gene: TRBD2; abundance: -; CDR3aa: CASSQVLGLAGGNEQFF; CDR3nt: TGCGCCAGCAGCCAAGTATTAGGGCTAGCGGGGGGGAATGAGCAGTTCTTC
j_gene: TRBJ1-6; v_gene: TRBV7-2; d_gene: TRBD1; abundance: -; CDR3aa: CASSFGTGRSSPLHF; CDR3nt: TGTGCCAGCAGCTTCGGGACAGGGCGTAGTTCACCCCTCCACTTT
j_gene: TRBJ2-7; v_gene: TRBV2; d_gene: TRBD1; abundance: few; CDR3aa: CASSEMGTGVYEQYF; CDR3nt: TGTGCCAGCAGCGAAATGGGGACAGGGGTCTACGAGCAGTACTTC
j_gene: TRBJ1-2; v_gene: TRBV7-2; d_gene: TRBD1; abundance: -; CDR3aa: CASSRDRGNGYTF; CDR3nt: TGTGCCAGCAGCAGGGACAGGGGAAATGGCTACACCTTC
j_gene: TRBJ1-1; v_gene: TRBV18; d_gene: TRBD1; abundance: -; CDR3aa: CASSSGGLNTEAFF; CDR3nt: TGTGCCAGCTCTTCAGGGGGTTTGAACACTGAAGCTTTCTTT
j_gene: TRBJ1-1; v_gene: TRBV24-1; d_gene: TRBD1; abundance: -; CDR3aa: CATSRTGTGGVNTEAFF; CDR3nt: TGTGCCACCAGCCGGACCGGGACAGGGGGGGTGAACACTGAAGCTTTCTTT
j_gene: TRBJ2-7; v_gene: TRBV5-1; d_gene: -; abundance: -; CDR3aa: CASRSLVGSYEQYF; CDR3nt: TGCGCCAGCAGGTCACTTGTCGGCTCCTACGAGCAGTACTTC
j_gene: TRBJ1-2; v_gene: TRBV5-1; d_gene: -; abundance: many; CDR3aa: CASSLSREGYTF; CDR3nt: TGCGCCAGCAGCTTGTCCAGGGAAGGCTACACCTTC
j_gene: TRBJ2-3; v_gene: TRBV2; d_gene: TRBD2; abundance: -; CDR3aa: CASSRLAGNTDTQYF; CDR3nt: TGTGCCAGCAGCCGACTAGCGGGGAACACAGATACGCAGTATTTT
j_gene: TRBJ1-1; v_gene: TRBV6-5; d_gene: -; abundance: -; CDR3aa: CASSYGLASSTEAFF; CDR3nt: TGTGCCAGCAGTTACGGGCTAGCCTCCAGCACTGAAGCTTTCTTT
j_gene: TRBJ2-7; v_gene: TRBV7-2; d_gene: TRBD2; abundance: few; CDR3aa: CASSPRGGRYEQYF; CDR3nt: TGTGCCAGCAGCCCCCGGGGGGGCCGATACGAGCAGTACTTC